This TCR beta chain was captured by sequencing in a study of blood T cells in healthy people across ages. In regard to this clonotype: Its antigen is not known.

The sample providers were healthy Caucasian people from Russia, aged roughly 6 to 95. Study results and caveats: CMV status of donors was unknown, possibly confounding expanded clonotype changes.

Primed by a sample-barcoded 5' primer and a J-beta primer mix, a second PCR proceeded for about 7 to 11 cycles. Via MiXCR, TCRdb re-called the 5' RACE reads, giving one row per CDR3 protein. The sample comprises 650,000 to 1,000,000 distinct CDR3 sequences, under 40% of which are singletons, and 13% rests with the top ten. The CDR3 has 15 amino acids. Germline V lookup: CDR1 ENHRY, CDR2 SYGVKD. Trimming cost V 4 bases and J 7 bases, with 19 bases left between them. This sequence was found in a man aged 18 to 29 in good health. Source material: blood. The chain recombines TRBV10-3 with TRBJ1-2; D gene unclear. For the CDR3, the DNA is TGTGCCATCAGTGGGGTCCAGATACTTTATGGTGGCTACACCTTC. Translating gives CAISGVQILYGGYTF.